The source of this T cell receptor beta chain is a study of low-dose radiotherapy and immunotherapy resistance in tumors. TRAV- and TRBV-specific primers primed first-strand cDNA, covering alpha and beta chains. TCRs were amplified for roughly 22 PCR cycles with a constant-region primer and V-primer adapter. Isolated mRNA underwent amplification by in vitro transcription. TCRdb re-called the reads through MiXCR, storing one row per CDR3 protein. The sample holds roughly 40,000 distinct CDR3 sequences, less than 30% seen once. In this sample, this clonotype turned up many times. Germline V lookup: CDR1 LNHDA, CDR2 SQIVND (reference sequence). This CDR3 is 14 amino acids long. V dropped 3 bases and J dropped 4 bases, with 10 bases sitting between them. Time point here: after trial treatment. Regarding treatment: LDRT plus nivolumab, ipilimumab, low-dose cyclophosphamide and aspirin (RACIN trial). The donors, trial participants, received nivolumab, ipilimumab, aspirin, low-dose cyclophosphamide and low-dose radiotherapy. Patients deemed eligible presented with advanced solid tumors lacking tumor-infiltrating lymphocytes.

The sample was PBMCs, taken after low-dose radiotherapy plus immunotherapy. The sequence came from a male donor with prostate cancer. V and J are TRBV19 and TRBJ2-1; possibly TRBD1 for D (6 bases). The CDR3 coding sequence is TGTGCCAGTAGTATCAGGGGCAGATACAATGAGCAGTTCTTC. It is translated as CASSIRGRYNEQFF.